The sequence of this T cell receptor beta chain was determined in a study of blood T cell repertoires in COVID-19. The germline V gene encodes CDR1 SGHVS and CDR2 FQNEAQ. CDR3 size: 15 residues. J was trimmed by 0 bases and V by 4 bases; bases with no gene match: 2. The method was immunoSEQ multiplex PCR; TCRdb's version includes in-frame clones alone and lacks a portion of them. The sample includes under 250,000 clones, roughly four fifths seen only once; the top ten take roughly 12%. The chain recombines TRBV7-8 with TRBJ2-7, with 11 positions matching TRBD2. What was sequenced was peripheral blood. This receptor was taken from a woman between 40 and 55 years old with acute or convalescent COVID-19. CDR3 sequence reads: CASSSLAGGSYEQYF. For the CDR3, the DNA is TGTGCCAGCAGCTCCCTAGCGGGAGGCTCCTACGAGCAGTACTTC.